This T cell receptor beta chain was obtained from a study of memory CD4+ T cells and cytomegalovirus serostatus. The sort gate was single viable CD3+CD4+CD8-CD45RO+ cells for memory CD4+ T cells. The method was immunoSEQ multiplex PCR; TCRdb's version includes in-frame clones alone and lacks a portion of them. This sample carries about 52,000 clones, roughly 78% of them seen once, and the ten largest clones take roughly 0.77%. Germline CDR1 reads LNHDA; CDR2 reads SQIVND (reference sequence). The germline V and J ends were trimmed by 5 bases and 8 bases, with 12 bases remaining between them. CDR3 size: 13 residues.

The TCR originated in an adult in good health and CMV-seronegative. The chain is built from TRBV19 and TRBJ2-2; a weak D match, TRBD1 (5 bases). The sequencing input was memory CD4+ T cells from blood. The chain's CDR3 is CASSPQGLGELFF. CDR3 in DNA: TGTGCCAGTAGTCCCCAGGGTTTGGGGGAGCTGTTTTTT.